Below are 30 T cell receptor beta chains sequenced from a single sample in a study of blood T cell repertoires in COVID-19. Clones were read by immunoSEQ multiplex PCR, and TCRdb kept only the in-frame ones, dropping some. The table includes roughly 30,000 clones, 93% detected once. What was sequenced was peripheral blood. Source of these receptors: a human donor in a cohort sampled during active COVID-19.

The CDR3 protein is CASSVGAHQNTGELFF. CDR3 DNA: TGTGCCAGCAGCGTAGGGGCACACCAAAACACCGGGGAGCTGTTTTTT. This chain uses TRBV9 with TRBJ2-2, with unresolved D. The CDR3 loop spans 16 amino acids. Between the trimmed V and J ends, which lost 0 bases and 2 bases, there was a span of 11 bases. The germline V gene has CDR1 SGDLS and CDR2 YYNGEE.

This sequence joins TRBV19 and TRBJ1-1; D is unclear. Trimming took 1 base from V and 8 from J, leaving 8 bases between them. The CDR3 has 12 residues. Germline assignment: CDR1 LNHDA and CDR2 SQIVND (reference sequence). In DNA form, the CDR3 reads TGTGCCAGTAGTATAGCCAGGCAGGAAGCTTTCTTT. This codes for CASSIARQEAFF.

The chain is built from TRBV25-1 and TRBJ1-4; 7 bases align to TRBD1. V was clipped by 3 bases and J by 4 bases; unmatched bases: 8. The germline gives CDR1 MGHDK, CDR2 SYGVNS. CDR3 length equals 16 residues. The CDR3: CASSDPRTGRNEKLFF. CDR3 DNA sequence: TGTGCCAGCAGTGACCCTCGGACAGGACGTAATGAAAAACTGTTTTTT.

The chain recombines TRBV5-8 with TRBJ1-1, with D tentatively TRBD1 (5 bases). The germline V and J ends were trimmed by 1 base and 5 bases, with 15 bases remaining between them. Germline CDR1 and CDR2: SGHTS and YDEGEE. The CDR3 is 15 amino acids. CDR3 in DNA: TGTGCCAGCAGCTTGTTGGTCTCGGGGACTACTGAAGCTTTCTTT. Translating it yields CASSLLVSGTTEAFF.

The J gene is TRBJ1-1, the V gene TRBV29-1; TRBD1 might be the D (6 bases). Trimming left V 7 bases short and J 4 bases short, with 13 bases between. This CDR3 comprises 12 residues. Germline-derived CDR1 and CDR2 are SQVTM and ANQGSEA. This chain's CDR3 is CSGAQGRTEAFF. Written as DNA, the CDR3 is TGCAGCGGGGCCCAGGGGCGCACTGAAGCTTTCTTT.

The V call is TRBV3-1 (or the pseudogene TRBV3-2), the J call TRBJ2-7, with TRBD1 identical over 7 bases. J lost 3 bases, V lost 2 bases, and 13 bases had no gene match. Germline V gene sequence: CDR1 LGHDT, CDR2 YNNKEL (reference sequence). This CDR3 comprises 17 residues. In nucleotides, the CDR3 is TGTGCCAGCAGCCAACCCGCTCTCGGGACAGAAAACTACGAGCAGTACTTC. Protein sequence: CASSQPALGTENYEQYF.

The chain is built from TRBV18 and TRBJ2-3; D is uncertain. There are 13 residues in the CDR3. The V end was cut by 2 bases, the J end by 5 bases, with 8 bases between. CDR1 KGHSH and CDR2 LQKENI come from the germline V gene. In nucleotides, the CDR3 is TGTGCCAGCTCACCATCGCTGAGAGATACGCAGTATTTT. Protein product: CASSPSLRDTQYF.

This chain joins TRBV19 and TRBJ1-1; no definite D call. This CDR3 contains 16 residues. Germline V CDR1 and CDR2: LNHDA, SQIVND (reference sequence). V lost 0 bases and J lost 0, with 11 bases in between. The DNA of the CDR3 is TGTGCCAGTAGTATAGATGGCAGTCTGATGAACACTGAAGCTTTCTTT. This sequence encodes CASSIDGSLMNTEAFF.

In this sample, this clone turned up once. The rearrangement joins TRBV5-1 to TRBJ2-3; D possibly corresponds to TRBD1 (6 bases). V was cut by 6 bases and J by 1 base, with 6 bases left in between. Germline CDR1 reads SGHRS; CDR2 reads YFSETQ. The CDR3 covers 12 residues. The CDR3 DNA follows: TGCGCCAGCACAGGGGGCACAGATACGCAGTATTTT. This encodes CASTGGTDTQYF.

This clone was seen just once. V gene TRBV9 combines with J gene TRBJ2-3, with D uncertain. Looked up from germline, CDR1 is SGDLS and CDR2 is YYNGEE. The CDR3 spans 12 residues. V was trimmed by 3 bases and J by 2 bases, leaving 4 bases between them. Written as DNA, the CDR3 is TGTGCCAGCAGCGCCTACACAGATACGCAGTATTTT. Translation gives CASSAYTDTQYF.

The rearrangement links TRBV7-3 to TRBJ2-1, with D perhaps matching TRBD2 (6 bases). This CDR3 has 15 residues. The V and J ends lost 4 bases and 8 bases respectively, with 18 bases between them. Germline V gene data show CDR1 as SGHTA and CDR2 as FQGTGA. CDR3 region: CASSSQGLGVDEQFF. The CDR3 region has the DNA TGTGCCAGCAGCTCGCAGGGACTGGGGGTGGATGAGCAGTTCTTC.

V gene TRBV11-2 combines with J gene TRBJ2-7, with 7 bases identical to TRBD1. CDR1 is SGHAT, CDR2 FQNNGV, per germline. The CDR3 totals 17 residues. The V gene end was trimmed by 6 bases and the J gene end by 0 bases; junction bases not matched to a gene: 14. CDR3 region: CASRWDRDTSSSYEQYF. The DNA of the CDR3 is TGTGCCAGCAGATGGGACAGAGACACATCAAGCTCCTACGAGCAGTACTTC.

This clone is a singleton in its sample. The V gene is TRBV28, the J gene TRBJ1-1, with no clear D. V lost 1 base to trimming and J lost 4 bases, with 16 bases between them. There are 16 residues in the CDR3. The germline V gene has CDR1 MDHEN and CDR2 SYDVKM. The CDR3 DNA sequence: TGTGCCAGCAGTTTATTGAGCCGACCCCCGGGCACTGAAGCTTTCTTT. Its protein product is CASSLLSRPPGTEAFF.

The chain recombines TRBV5-1 with TRBJ2-3; TRBD2 matches at 9 bases. V shed 4 bases, J shed 0 bases, and the junction held 12 bases outside the gene matches. The CDR3 runs to 18 residues. The germline CDR1 and CDR2 sequences are SGHRS and YFSETQ. The CDR3 protein is CASSHPTSGSYSTDTQYF. The CDR3, as DNA: TGCGCCAGCAGCCACCCGACTAGCGGATCATATAGCACAGATACGCAGTATTTT.

This chain uses TRBV20-1 with TRBJ2-2; weak D call: TRBD1 (5 bases). With 3 bases removed from V and 0 bases from J, the gap between germline ends came to 11 bases. The CDR3 consists of 15 residues. CDR1 and CDR2 from the germline V gene are DFQATT and SNEGSKA (reference sequence). The CDR3 region has the DNA TGCAGTGCTAGTCCGGACACAGCGAACACCGGGGAGCTGTTTTTT. It yields the protein CSASPDTANTGELFF.

This clone was observed a single time. In DNA, the CDR3 is TGTGCCAGCAGCCCTCGGACAGGCGGCGGGGAGCTGTTTTTT. Its protein is CASSPRTGGGELFF. This sequence joins TRBV9 and TRBJ2-2; 7 bases map to TRBD1. The CDR3 sequence is 14 residues long. The trim removed 4 bases at V and 7 bases at J, leaving 7 bases unmatched. Germline values: CDR1 SGDLS, CDR2 YYNGEE.

This chain joins TRBV3-1 (or the pseudogene TRBV3-2) and TRBJ2-5; 7 bases are a match to TRBD2. V was pared by 0 bases and J by 4 bases, with 11 bases of the junction left unmatched. The CDR3 is 17 amino acids. From germline, CDR1 is LGHDT and CDR2 YNNKEL (reference sequence). The chain's CDR3 is CASSQDLGGRAVETQYF. CDR3 coding DNA: TGTGCCAGCAGCCAAGATCTGGGTGGGAGGGCTGTAGAGACCCAGTACTTC.

The rearrangement uses TRBV2 and TRBJ1-4; D remains unclear. V dropped 7 bases and J dropped 7 bases, with 13 bases sitting between them. Germline CDR1 reads SNHLY; CDR2 reads FYNNEI. The CDR3 is 13 residues long. The CDR3 bases are TGTGCCAGCACTGGATACGGGGTTGAAAAACTGTTTTTT. Amino acids: CASTGYGVEKLFF.

CDR3 DNA: TGTGCCAGCAGTTTCTCTCTGGGGCCATCCGGGACAGACAACACTGAAGCTTTCTTT. It encodes CASSFSLGPSGTDNTEAFF. The chain combines TRBV27 with TRBJ1-1, with TRBD1 identical over 7 bases. The CDR3 sequence is 19 residues long. Germline loops: CDR1 MNHEY, CDR2 SMNVEV (reference sequence). V lost 3 bases and J lost 2; bases outside the gene matches: 18.

This rearrangement joins TRBV29-1 to TRBJ1-2, with D perhaps matching TRBD1 (5 bases). Germline V gives CDR1 SQVTM, CDR2 ANQGSEA. Trimming took 2 bases from V and 4 from J, leaving 8 bases between them. There are 12 residues in the CDR3. CDR3 nucleotides: TGCAGCGTTGAACAGGGCGCCTATGGCTACACCTTC. As protein: CSVEQGAYGYTF.

The rearrangement links TRBV4-1 to TRBJ1-4, with D unresolved. The germline V and J ends were trimmed by 2 bases and 3 bases, with 16 bases remaining between them. Germline CDR1 reads MGHRA; CDR2 reads YSYEKL. The CDR3 covers 17 residues. CDR3 amino acids: CASSQREFSFPNEKLFF. CDR3 in DNA: TGCGCCAGCAGCCAACGAGAGTTTTCTTTCCCTAATGAAAAACTGTTTTTT.

The rearrangement joins TRBV11-1 to TRBJ2-3; D is uncertain. V gave up 2 bases and J gave up 4 bases, with 16 bases separating them. CDR3 size: 16 residues. Germline V gene sequence: CDR1 SGHAT, CDR2 FQDESV (reference sequence). This CDR3 is CASSLSVSAPADTQYF. The CDR3 DNA reads as TGTGCCAGCAGCTTATCAGTGAGCGCCCCCGCAGATACGCAGTATTTT. Based on the CDR3 plus reference TRBV11-1 and TRBJ2-3, the full variable domain is EAEVAQSPRYKITEKSQAVAFWCDPISGHATLYWYRQILGQGPELLVQFQDESVVDDSQLPKDRFSAERLKGVDSTLKIQPAELGDSAMYLCASSLSVSAPADTQYFGPGTRLTVL.

The V and J genes are TRBV14 and TRBJ2-7; 8 positions agree with TRBD2. V was pared by 4 bases and J by 3 bases, with 23 bases of the junction left unmatched. The germline gives CDR1 SGHDN, CDR2 FVKESK. The CDR3 has 20 residues. The DNA for the CDR3 is TGTGCCAGCAGCCTGGGTAGAAGCGGGAGCCGAGCTTTAGGGATCTACGAGCAGTACTTC. Its protein is CASSLGRSGSRALGIYEQYF.

The chain uses TRBV3-1 (or the pseudogene TRBV3-2) and TRBJ2-5, with D uncertain. The V gene's germline CDR1 is LGHDT and CDR2 YNNKEL (reference sequence). V gave up 1 base and J gave up 1 base, with 7 bases separating them. The CDR3 totals 14 residues. DNA of the CDR3: TGTGCCAGCAGCCAAGCTAAGTTCCAAGAGACCCAGTACTTC. This gives the protein CASSQAKFQETQYF.

This chain links TRBV11-3 with TRBJ2-1; 8 nucleotides agree with TRBD2. The CDR3 contains 14 residues. With V trimmed by 5 bases and J by 5 bases, 5 bases remained unmatched. Germline V lookup: CDR1 SGHNT, CDR2 YENEEA. CDR3 DNA: TGTGCCAGCAGCCCCCAACTAGCGGACAATGAGCAGTTCTTC. Protein: CASSPQLADNEQFF.

The chain uses TRBV4-1 and TRBJ2-1; 7 nucleotides line up with TRBD2. This CDR3 has 15 amino acids. Trimming at V came to 0 bases and at J to 7 bases, leaving 6 bases not matched to a gene. Germline V CDR1 and CDR2: MGHRA, YSYEKL. The CDR3 nucleotides are TGCGCCAGCAGCCAAGAACCTAGCGGAATGAATGAGCAGTTCTTC. Translating gives CASSQEPSGMNEQFF.

This chain connects TRBV6-6 to TRBJ2-1, with TRBD2 matching 9 bases. The CDR3 spans 15 residues. Germline CDR1 MNHNY, CDR2 SVGAGI (reference sequence). The V and J ends lost 4 bases and 0 bases, in that order; junction bases with no gene match: 1. DNA of the CDR3: TGTGCCAGCAGTTCTAGCGGGAACTCCTACAATGAGCAGTTCTTC. Its protein is CASSSSGNSYNEQFF.

This chain joins TRBV5-5 and TRBJ2-7, with 13 bases aligning to TRBD2. Germline V gives CDR1 SGHKS, CDR2 YYEKEE (reference sequence). The CDR3 totals 15 residues. J was trimmed by 3 bases and V by 3 bases; bases with no gene match: 3. CDR3 sequence (DNA): TGTGCCAGCAGCTGGACTAGCGGGAGCGACTACGAGCAGTACTTC. Its protein is CASSWTSGSDYEQYF.

This clone is a singleton in its sample. The chain couples TRBV6-5 to TRBJ2-2; D is uncertain. Trimming pared 9 bases from V and 5 bases from J, leaving 4 bases between. CDR3 length equals 10 residues. Germline CDR1 and CDR2: MNHEY and SVGAGI. The CDR3 here is CASQTGELFF. The CDR3 region has the DNA TGTGCCAGTCAGACCGGGGAGCTGTTTTTT.

The V and J genes are TRBV5-4 and TRBJ1-6; a weak D match, TRBD1 (5 bases). V was pared by 1 base and J by 9 bases, with 11 bases between. The CDR3 runs 14 residues. CDR1 and CDR2 from the germline V gene are SGHNT and YYREEE (reference sequence). The CDR3 DNA reads TGTGCCAGCAGCTTGAAAGGGGTACGTTCACCCCTCCACTTT. Its translation: CASSLKGVRSPLHF.